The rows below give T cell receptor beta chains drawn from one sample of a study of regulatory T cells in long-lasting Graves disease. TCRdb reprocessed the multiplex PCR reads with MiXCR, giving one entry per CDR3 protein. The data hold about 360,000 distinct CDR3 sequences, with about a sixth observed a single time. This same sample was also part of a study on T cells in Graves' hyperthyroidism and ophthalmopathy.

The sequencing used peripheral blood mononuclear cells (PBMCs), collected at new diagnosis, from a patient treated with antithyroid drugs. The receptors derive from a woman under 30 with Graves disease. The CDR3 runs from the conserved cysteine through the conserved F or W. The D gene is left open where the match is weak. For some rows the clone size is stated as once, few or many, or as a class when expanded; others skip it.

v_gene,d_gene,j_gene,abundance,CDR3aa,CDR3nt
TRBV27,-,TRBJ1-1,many,CASATLNTEAFF,TGTGCCAGCGCGACCCTGAACACTGAAGCTTTCTTT
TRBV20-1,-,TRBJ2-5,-,CSARPSALETQYF,TGCAGTGCTAGACCTAGCGCTCTCGAGACCCAGTACTTC
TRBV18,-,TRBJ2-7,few,CASSEEPAAYEQYF,TGTGCCAGCTCTGAGGAGCCAGCAGCCTACGAGCAGTACTTC
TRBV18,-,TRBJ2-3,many,CASSPGTPDTQYF,TGTGCCAGCTCCCCCGGGACCCCAGATACGCAGTATTTT
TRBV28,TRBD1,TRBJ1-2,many,CASSPGTASYGYTF,TGTGCCAGCAGCCCCGGGACAGCAAGTTATGGCTACACCTTC
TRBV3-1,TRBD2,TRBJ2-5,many,CASSQPRLAGEETQYF,TGTGCCAGCAGCCAACCCAGACTAGCGGGGGAAGAGACCCAGTACTTC
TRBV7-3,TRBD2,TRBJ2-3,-,CASSFLFLERGAGTQYF,TGTGCCAGCAGCTTCCTCTTCCTGGAGCGGGGGGCGGGCACGCAGTATTTT
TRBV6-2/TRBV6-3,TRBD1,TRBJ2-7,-,CASRSGTGSREQYF,TGTGCCAGCAGGTCCGGGACAGGGTCGAGGGAGCAGTACTTC
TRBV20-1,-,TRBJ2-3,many,CSAFPPRGDTQYF,TGCAGTGCTTTTCCCCCCAGGGGAGATACGCAGTATTTT
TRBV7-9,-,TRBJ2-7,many,CASSLSGQDKQYF,TGTGCCAGCAGCTTATCTGGGCAGGACAAGCAGTACTTC
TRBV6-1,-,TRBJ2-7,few,CASSGTHGGEQYF,TGTGCCAGCAGTGGGACACACGGCGGGGAGCAGTACTTC
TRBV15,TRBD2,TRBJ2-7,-,CATSRESSGEPHEQYF,TGTGCCACCAGCAGAGAGTCTAGCGGGGAGCCCCACGAGCAGTACTTC
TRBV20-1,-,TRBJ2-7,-,CSARTNLHEQYF,TGCAGTGCTAGAACCAATTTACATGAGCAGTACTTC
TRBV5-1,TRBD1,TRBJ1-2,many,CASSLAQGTGYGYTF,TGCGCCAGCAGCTTGGCCCAGGGGACAGGATATGGCTACACCTTC
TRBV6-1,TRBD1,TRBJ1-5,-,CASSAPGQGAYQPQHF,TGTGCCAGCAGTGCCCCGGGACAGGGGGCATATCAGCCCCAGCATTTT
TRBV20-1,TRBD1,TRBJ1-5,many,CSASVQGGNQPQHF,TGCAGTGCTAGTGTGCAGGGGGGGAATCAGCCCCAGCATTTT
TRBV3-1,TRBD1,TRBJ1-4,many,CASSLTGANEKLFF,TGTGCCAGCAGTCTAACAGGGGCTAATGAAAAACTGTTTTTT
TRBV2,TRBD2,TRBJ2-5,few,CASSQGLAGQETQYF,TGTGCCAGCAGTCAAGGACTAGCGGGTCAAGAGACCCAGTACTTC
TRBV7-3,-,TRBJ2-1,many,CASSLIPSDNEQFF,TGTGCCAGCAGCCTAATTCCCTCCGACAATGAGCAGTTCTTC
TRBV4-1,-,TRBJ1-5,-,CASSHRAESNQPQHF,TGCGCCAGCAGCCACAGGGCTGAGAGCAATCAGCCCCAGCATTTT
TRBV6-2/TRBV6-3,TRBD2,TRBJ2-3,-,CASSGLGGAGDTQYF,TGTGCCAGCAGCGGCCTCGGGGGGGCTGGAGATACGCAGTATTTT
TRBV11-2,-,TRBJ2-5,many,CASSLAAPQETQYF,TGTGCCAGCAGCTTAGCAGCGCCCCAAGAGACCCAGTACTTC
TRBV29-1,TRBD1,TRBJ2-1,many,CSVDRGRLDEQFF,TGCAGCGTTGACAGGGGGCGACTCGATGAGCAGTTCTTC